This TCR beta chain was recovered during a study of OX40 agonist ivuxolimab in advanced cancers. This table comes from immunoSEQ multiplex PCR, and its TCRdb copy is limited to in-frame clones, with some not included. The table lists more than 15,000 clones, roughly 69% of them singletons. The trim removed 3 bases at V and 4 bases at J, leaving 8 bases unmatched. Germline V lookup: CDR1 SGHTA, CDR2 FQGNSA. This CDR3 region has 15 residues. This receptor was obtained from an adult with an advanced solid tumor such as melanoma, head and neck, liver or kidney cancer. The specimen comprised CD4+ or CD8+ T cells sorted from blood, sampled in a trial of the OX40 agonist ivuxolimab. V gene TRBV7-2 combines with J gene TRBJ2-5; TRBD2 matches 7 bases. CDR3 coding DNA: TGTGCCAGCAGCTTTCTGATCGGCGGGGGAGAGACCCAGTACTTC. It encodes CASSFLIGGGETQYF.